Sample share makes the clone carrying this T cell receptor beta chain medium-sized. Its cognate antigen is unknown. The CDR3 has 13 amino acids. Germline V gene lookup returns CDR1 WSHSY and CDR2 SAAADI. J was trimmed by 5 bases and V by 8 bases; bases with no gene match: 8. Treatment here: treatment-naive control, cytoreductive nephrectomy. Controls were unirradiated tumors from treatment-naive cytoreductive nephrectomy patients. This renal cell carcinoma was of the clear cell type. Data came from immunoSEQ multiplex PCR; TCRdb stores just in-frame clones and leaves some out. The table shows some 10,000 clones, with approximately 69% occurring only once. These data belong to a study of radiation and T cells in renal cell carcinoma. Notes on the study in general: Top 100 clonotypes averaged approximately 50% in irradiated versus 43% in nephrectomy-only tumors. Compared with controls, irradiated tumors had more, larger dominant CDR3 motifs.

The chain links TRBV10-2 to TRBJ2-7; TRBD1 matches 8 bases. The sequencing here drew on tumor tissue, taken from a patient whose treatment was nephrectomy without radiotherapy. This receptor was taken from a man in his fifties or sixties with renal cell carcinoma. The CDR3 here is CASGTGGSNEQYF. The DNA for the CDR3 is TGCGCCAGCGGTACAGGGGGAAGTAACGAGCAGTACTTC.